This T cell receptor beta chain appears in the sequencing data of a study of cytomegalovirus exposure and HLA in healthy donors. Study observations and caveats: What a later analysis reportedly showed was that an Asian-associated ancestry cluster had fewer N-insertions than the approximately 700-donor mean.

With 60 Vbeta and 13 Jbeta primers, the PCR was carried out. This table comes from immunoSEQ multiplex PCR, and its TCRdb copy is limited to in-frame clones, with some not included. The data hold about 150,000 clones, with 55% to 70% observed a single time. Healthy bone marrow donors made up the donors. At sampling all donors were nominally healthy, likely with unrecorded immune exposures. About this clone itself: Its antigen is not identified.

V was clipped by 6 bases and J by 4 bases, with 10 bases between them. Per germline, CDR1 SGHDN and CDR2 FVKESK. The CDR3 extends over 13 amino acids. Material for sequencing was PBMCs. The clonotype was recovered from a woman in her sixties or seventies in good health and CMV-seropositive. The gene calls are TRBV14 and TRBJ1-3, with D tentatively TRBD1 (6 bases). The CDR3 DNA sequence: TGTGCCAGCAGACCGACAGGAGGAAACACCATATATTTT. Protein sequence: CASRPTGGNTIYF.